The 26 T cell receptor beta chains below were found in one sample sequenced in a study of blood T cell repertoires in COVID-19. The assay was immunoSEQ multiplex PCR, and TCRdb's table has in-frame clones only and misses some. The sample carries some 80,000 clones, roughly 78% recorded once. What was sequenced was peripheral blood. The receptors were gathered from a man in his 60s with COVID-19, enrolled during active disease.

The chain employs TRBV27 and TRBJ1-2; maybe TRBD1 (6 bases). This CDR3 has 15 amino acids. Germline loops: CDR1 MNHEY, CDR2 SMNVEV (reference sequence). V shed 0 bases and J shed 5 bases, with 13 bases lying between them. In DNA form, the CDR3 reads TGTGCCAGCAGTTTATCGCCAGGGGAAAGGTATGGCTACACCTTC. Amino acids: CASSLSPGERYGYTF.

The CDR3 DNA reads TGTGCCAGCACCAAGACAGGGACCTACGAGCAGTACTTC. Translation gives CASTKTGTYEQYF. The J gene is TRBJ2-7, the V gene TRBV6-5, with 7 nucleotides matching TRBD1. The germline V gene encodes CDR1 MNHEY and CDR2 SVGAGI. J was trimmed by 2 bases and V by 7 bases; bases with no gene match: 5. The CDR3 is 13 amino acids.

This sequence joins TRBV6-5 and TRBJ2-2; 8 bases fit TRBD1. This CDR3 is 16 amino acids long. Germline CDR1 is MNHEY and CDR2 is SVGAGI. J lost 7 bases, V lost 2 bases, and 9 bases had no gene match. The CDR3 coding sequence is TGTGCCAGCAGTTACCGAGGACAGGGAAACCTCGGGGAGCTGTTTTTT. Translating it yields CASSYRGQGNLGELFF.

This clone turned up a few times. The genes are TRBV19 and TRBJ2-1; 7 nucleotides align to TRBD2. The junction had 7 bases not matched to a gene; V was cut back by 6 bases and J by 8 bases. The CDR3 is made up of 13 amino acids. CDR1 is LNHDA, CDR2 SQIVND, per germline (reference sequence). The CDR3 reads CASSALAADEQFF. CDR3 nucleotides: TGTGCCAGTAGCGCCCTAGCGGCGGATGAGCAGTTCTTC.

This chain links TRBV19 with TRBJ2-7; a possible D gene is TRBD2 (5 bases). Trimming removed 1 base from V and 5 bases from J, with 12 bases in between. CDR3 length equals 14 residues. Germline V gene lookup returns CDR1 LNHDA and CDR2 SQIVND (reference sequence). CDR3 residues: CASSIVSRGNEQYF. The CDR3 nucleotides are TGTGCCAGTAGTATAGTGTCCCGAGGGAACGAGCAGTACTTC.

V usage is TRBV6-4 and J usage is TRBJ2-2; 7 bases align to TRBD1. The CDR3 has 15 residues. CDR1 and CDR2 from the germline V gene are MRHNA and SNTAGT. With V trimmed by 8 bases and J by 3 bases, 9 bases remained unmatched. The CDR3 sequence: CASSPRDSDTGELFF. The CDR3 region has the DNA TGTGCCAGCTCCCCTCGGGACAGCGACACCGGGGAGCTGTTTTTT.

This rearrangement joins TRBV9 to TRBJ2-5; perhaps TRBD1 as D (5 bases). V lost 0 bases and J 5 bases, leaving 14 bases between the germline ends. The CDR3 spans 15 residues. Germline lookup yields CDR1 SGDLS and CDR2 YYNGEE. CDR3 DNA sequence: TGTGCCAGCAGCGTAGCTCAGGGATTGTTGGAGACCCAGTACTTC. It codes for CASSVAQGLLETQYF.

The CDR3 region is CASSFHDRGADTQYF. The CDR3 DNA sequence: TGCGCCAGCAGCTTCCACGACAGGGGGGCAGATACGCAGTATTTT. The chain uses TRBV5-1 and TRBJ2-3; 9 bases fit TRBD1. CDR3 length equals 15 residues. V gave up 2 bases and J gave up 4 bases; unmatched junction bases: 5. From germline, CDR1 is SGHRS and CDR2 YFSETQ.

This clone has only a few counts. The J gene is TRBJ1-4, the V gene TRBV7-8, with 8 positions matching TRBD1. The CDR3 spans 16 residues. The germline gives CDR1 SGHVS, CDR2 FQNEAQ. The junction had 9 bases not matched to a gene; V was cut back by 2 bases and J by 7 bases. The CDR3 sequence is CASSLKWDRLSEKLFF. The CDR3 nucleotides read TGTGCCAGCAGCTTAAAGTGGGACAGGCTTTCTGAAAAACTGTTTTTT.

This chain links TRBV5-4 with TRBJ1-2; 9 bases align to TRBD1. This CDR3 comprises 13 residues. The ends lost 5 bases at V and 10 bases at J; junction bases unmatched: 9. Per germline, CDR1 SGHNT and CDR2 YYREEE (reference sequence). The CDR3, as DNA: TGTGCCAGCAGTCCCGGGACAGGGTTGCCCTACACCTTC. This sequence encodes CASSPGTGLPYTF.

This clone was recorded a few times. The chain joins TRBV19 to TRBJ2-7; D is ambiguous. Germline V lookup: CDR1 LNHDA, CDR2 SQIVND (reference sequence). The CDR3 covers 16 residues. V dropped 1 base and J dropped 2 bases, with 15 bases sitting between them. In DNA, the CDR3 is TGTGCCAGTAGTATAGCACGAATCTTAAGCCCCTACGAGCAGTACTTC. This sequence encodes CASSIARILSPYEQYF.

This clone was seen a single time. V is TRBV5-1 and J is TRBJ1-5; TRBD1 might be the D (6 bases). CDR1 is SGHRS and CDR2 is YFSETQ in the germline V gene. The CDR3 length is 16 residues. V was pared by 4 bases and J by 4 bases, with 18 bases between. The CDR3, as DNA: TGCGCCAGCAGCCCGGGTGGTCAGGGGATGAATCAGCCCCAGCATTTT. It is translated as CASSPGGQGMNQPQHF.

The chain has TRBV28 and TRBJ2-4; D uncertain. This CDR3 region has 11 residues. Germline loops: CDR1 MDHEN, CDR2 SYDVKM. V lost 8 bases and J 4 bases, leaving 6 bases between the germline ends. The CDR3 DNA reads TGTGCCAGCCTAGAGAAAAACATTCAGTACTTC. Protein sequence: CASLEKNIQYF.

The chain couples TRBV3-1 (or the pseudogene TRBV3-2) to TRBJ1-1; maybe TRBD1 (5 bases). CDR3 length: 17 amino acids. Trimming removed 2 bases from V and 0 bases from J, with 16 bases in between. The germline V gene has CDR1 LGHDT and CDR2 YNNKEL (reference sequence). DNA for the CDR3: TGTGCCAGCAGCCAAACTTGGGGGGGACTGATGAACACTGAAGCTTTCTTT. Translating gives CASSQTWGGLMNTEAFF.

The chain joins TRBV27 to TRBJ2-1; 15 bases match TRBD2. The CDR3 loop spans 19 amino acids. Per germline, CDR1 MNHEY and CDR2 SMNVEV (reference sequence). Germline trimming cut 4 bases from V and 7 bases from J; bases unmatched to any gene: 14. The DNA for the CDR3 is TGTGCCAGCAGTTCCACCGGGACTAGCGGGGGGCCGTCTCGGAATGAGCAGTTCTTC. Amino acid sequence: CASSSTGTSGGPSRNEQFF.

The chain couples TRBV7-2 to TRBJ1-1; D ambiguous. V was clipped by 2 bases and J by 1 base, with 17 bases between them. The germline gives CDR1 SGHTA, CDR2 FQGNSA. There are 17 residues in the CDR3. CDR3 nucleotide sequence: TGTGCCAGCAGCTTACTATCACTACGGACTTCGAACACTGAAGCTTTCTTT. It is translated as CASSLLSLRTSNTEAFF.

The chain combines TRBV19 with TRBJ2-7; D gene ambiguous. V was cut by 3 bases and J by 6 bases, with 9 bases left in between. This CDR3 region has 12 residues. Germline lookup yields CDR1 LNHDA and CDR2 SQIVND (reference sequence). The CDR3 region is CASSIPFGEQYF. CDR3 coding DNA: TGTGCCAGTAGTATTCCCTTCGGCGAGCAGTACTTC.

The chain uses TRBV6-5 and TRBJ2-5; 7 nucleotides agree with TRBD1. Germline CDR1 MNHEY, CDR2 SVGAGI. The CDR3 covers 14 residues. V trimming: 4 bases; J trimming: 1 base; junction bases outside the gene matches: 3. The CDR3 bases are TGTGCCAGCAGTTCCGGACAGGCCCAAGAGACCCAGTACTTC. Translated, it gives CASSSGQAQETQYF.

The chain uses TRBV29-1 and TRBJ1-5; 7 positions agree with TRBD1. CDR1 and CDR2 from the germline V gene are SQVTM and ANQGSEA. CDR3 length: 15 amino acids. V trimming: 6 bases; J trimming: 2 bases; junction bases outside the gene matches: 10. CDR3 amino acids: CSVKGQEGGNQPQHF. The CDR3 coding sequence is TGCAGCGTAAAAGGACAGGAGGGGGGCAATCAGCCCCAGCATTTT. The entire variable domain, with the rest obtained from reference TRBV29-1 and TRBJ1-5, is as follows: SAVISQKPSRDICQRGTSLTIQCQVDSQVTMMFWYRQQPGQSLTLIATANQGSEATYESGFVIDKFPISRPNLTFSTLTVSNMSPEDSSIYLCSVKGQEGGNQPQHFGDGTRLSIL.

The V call is TRBV15, the J call TRBJ2-1, with TRBD2 matching over 9 bases. This CDR3 region has 20 residues. Trimming cost V 0 bases and J 4 bases; bases outside gene matches: 16. Germline V gene lookup returns CDR1 LNHNV and CDR2 YYDKDF (reference sequence). The CDR3 DNA follows: TGTGCCACCAGCAGAGAAAAAGGGGGGAGGACTAGCGATAGATACAATGAGCAGTTCTTC. Translating gives CATSREKGGRTSDRYNEQFF.

The chain uses TRBV30 and TRBJ2-3; 8 nucleotides agree with TRBD1. V lost 0 bases and J lost 5; bases outside the gene matches: 10. Germline-derived CDR1 and CDR2 are GTSNPN and SVGIG (reference sequence). CDR3 size: 16 residues. In DNA form, the CDR3 reads TGTGCCTGGAGTGTGGGGTCCGGACAGGGCAAAGATACGCAGTATTTT. Translating it yields CAWSVGSGQGKDTQYF.

The chain uses TRBV19 and TRBJ2-4; TRBD1 matches at 9 bases. Germline lookup yields CDR1 LNHDA and CDR2 SQIVND (reference sequence). The CDR3 is made up of 17 amino acids. V lost 5 bases to trimming and J lost 1 base; unmatched junction nucleotides: 9. In DNA, the CDR3 is TGTGCCAGTAGTTCAGAACAGGGGGCAGGGGCCAAAAACATTCAGTACTTC. Residues: CASSSEQGAGAKNIQYF.

The chain couples TRBV7-6 to TRBJ1-5; TRBD1 matches 9 bases. V shed 5 bases, J shed 8 bases, and the junction held 13 bases outside the gene matches. The germline V gene encodes CDR1 SGHVS and CDR2 FNYEAQ. The CDR3 is 16 amino acids. The CDR3 nucleotides are TGTGCCAGCAGCGACACTAAGACAGGGGGTCGCGAGCCCCAGCATTTT. This codes for CASSDTKTGGREPQHF.

This clone has more than one count but fewer than ten. The rearrangement links TRBV3-1 (or the pseudogene TRBV3-2) to TRBJ1-4; D gene ambiguous. V lost 2 bases, J lost 8 bases, and 18 bases lay in between. Looked up from germline, CDR1 is LGHDT and CDR2 is YNNKEL (reference sequence). The CDR3 is 16 residues long. This CDR3 reads CASSQRTSGIGEKLFF. The CDR3 DNA is TGTGCCAGCAGCCAAAGGACGTCGGGAATTGGAGAAAAACTGTTTTTT.

This sequence joins TRBV11-2 and TRBJ2-3; TRBD2 matches at 9 bases. Germline V lookup: CDR1 SGHAT, CDR2 FQNNGV. The V gene end was trimmed by 5 bases and the J gene end by 3 bases; junction bases not matched to a gene: 9. The CDR3 spans 16 residues. The CDR3: CASSIGTSLGTDTQYF. The DNA for the CDR3 is TGTGCCAGCAGCATTGGGACTAGCCTAGGTACAGATACGCAGTATTTT.

The chain carries TRBV11-3 and TRBJ2-2; 7 nucleotides agree with TRBD2. V gave up 1 base and J gave up 1 base; unmatched junction bases: 3. CDR1 and CDR2 (germline): SGHNT, YENEEA. The CDR3 sequence is 16 residues long. The DNA of the CDR3 is TGTGCCAGCAGCTTAGGGGCTAGCGGGAACACCGGGGAGCTGTTTTTT. It codes for CASSLGASGNTGELFF.